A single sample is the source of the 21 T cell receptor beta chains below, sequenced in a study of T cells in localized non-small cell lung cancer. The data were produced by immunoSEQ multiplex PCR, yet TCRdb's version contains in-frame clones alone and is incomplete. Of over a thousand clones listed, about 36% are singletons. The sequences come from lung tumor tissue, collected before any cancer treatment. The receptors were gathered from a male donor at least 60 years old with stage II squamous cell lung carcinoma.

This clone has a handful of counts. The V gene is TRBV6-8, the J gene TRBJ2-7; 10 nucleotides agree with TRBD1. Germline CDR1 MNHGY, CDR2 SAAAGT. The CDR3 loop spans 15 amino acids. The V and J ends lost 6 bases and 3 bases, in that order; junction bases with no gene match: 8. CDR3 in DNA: TGTGCCAGCAGCTCCGCCGGGACAGGGGTCTACGAGCAGTACTTC. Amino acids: CASSSAGTGVYEQYF.

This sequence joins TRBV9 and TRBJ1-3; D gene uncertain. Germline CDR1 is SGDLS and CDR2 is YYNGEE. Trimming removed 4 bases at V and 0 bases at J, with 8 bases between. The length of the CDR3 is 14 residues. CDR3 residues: CASSSKTSGNTIYF. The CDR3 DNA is TGTGCCAGCAGCTCAAAGACCTCTGGAAACACCATATATTTT.

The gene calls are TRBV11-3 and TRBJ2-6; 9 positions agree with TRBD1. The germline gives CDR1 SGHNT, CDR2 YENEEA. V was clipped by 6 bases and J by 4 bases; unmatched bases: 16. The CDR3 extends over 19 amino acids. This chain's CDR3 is CASSHLTGGSPAGANVLTF. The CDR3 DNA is TGTGCCAGCAGTCACCTGACAGGGGGTTCCCCGGCCGGGGCCAACGTCCTGACTTTC. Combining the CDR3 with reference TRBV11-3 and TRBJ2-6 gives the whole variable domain EAGVVQSPRYKIIEKKQPVAFWCNPISGHNTLYWYLQNLGQGPELLIRYENEEAVDDSQLPKDRFSAERLKGVDSTLKIQPAELGDSAVYLCASSHLTGGSPAGANVLTFGAGSRLTVL.

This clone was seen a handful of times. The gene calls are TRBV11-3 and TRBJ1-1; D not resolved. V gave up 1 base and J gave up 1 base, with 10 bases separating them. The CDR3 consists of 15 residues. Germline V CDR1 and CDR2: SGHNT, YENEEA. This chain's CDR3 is CASSLGFHRNTEAFF. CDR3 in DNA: TGTGCCAGCAGCTTAGGGTTTCACAGGAACACTGAAGCTTTCTTT.

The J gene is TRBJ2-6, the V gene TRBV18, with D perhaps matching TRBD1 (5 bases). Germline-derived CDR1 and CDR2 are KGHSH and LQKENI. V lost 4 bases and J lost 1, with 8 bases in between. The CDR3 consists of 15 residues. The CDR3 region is CASSQSGSGANVLTF. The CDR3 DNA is TGTGCCAGCTCACAATCAGGGTCTGGGGCCAACGTCCTGACTTTC.

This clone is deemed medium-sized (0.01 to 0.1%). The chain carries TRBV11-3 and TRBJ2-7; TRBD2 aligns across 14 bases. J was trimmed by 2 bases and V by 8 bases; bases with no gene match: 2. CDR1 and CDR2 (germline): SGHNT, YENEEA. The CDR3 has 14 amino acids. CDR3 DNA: TGTGCCAGCGGACTAGCGGGAGGACCCTACGAGCAGTACTTC. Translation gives CASGLAGGPYEQYF.

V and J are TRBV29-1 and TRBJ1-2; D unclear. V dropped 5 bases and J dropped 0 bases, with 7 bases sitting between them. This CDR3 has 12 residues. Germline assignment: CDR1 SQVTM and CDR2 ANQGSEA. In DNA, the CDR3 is TGCAGCGTTACGCAAGCTAACTATGGCTACACCTTC. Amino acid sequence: CSVTQANYGYTF. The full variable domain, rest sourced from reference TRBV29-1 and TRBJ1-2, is SAVISQKPSRDICQRGTSLTIQCQVDSQVTMMFWYRQQPGQSLTLIATANQGSEATYESGFVIDKFPISRPNLTFSTLTVSNMSPEDSSIYLCSVTQANYGYTFGSGTRLTVV.

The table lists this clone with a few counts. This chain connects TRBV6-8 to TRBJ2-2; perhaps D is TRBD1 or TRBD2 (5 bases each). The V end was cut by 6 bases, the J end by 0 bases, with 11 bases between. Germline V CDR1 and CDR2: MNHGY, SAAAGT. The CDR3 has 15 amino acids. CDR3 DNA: TGTGCCAGCAGCGTGGGACCAACGAACACCGGGGAGCTGTTTTTT. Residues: CASSVGPTNTGELFF.

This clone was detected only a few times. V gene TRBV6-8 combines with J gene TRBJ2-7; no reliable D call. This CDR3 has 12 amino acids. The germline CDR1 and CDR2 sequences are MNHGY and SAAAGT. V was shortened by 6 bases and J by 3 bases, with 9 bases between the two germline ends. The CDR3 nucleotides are TGTGCCAGCAGGCGGACCATCTACGAGCAGTACTTC. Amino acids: CASRRTIYEQYF.

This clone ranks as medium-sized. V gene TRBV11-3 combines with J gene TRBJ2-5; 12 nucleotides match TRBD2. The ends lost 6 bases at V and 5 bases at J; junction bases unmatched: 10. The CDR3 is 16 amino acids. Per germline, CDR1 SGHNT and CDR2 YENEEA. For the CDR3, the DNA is TGTGCCAGCAGGGAGGGGACTAGCGGGTGGAGTGAGACCCAGTACTTC. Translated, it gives CASREGTSGWSETQYF.

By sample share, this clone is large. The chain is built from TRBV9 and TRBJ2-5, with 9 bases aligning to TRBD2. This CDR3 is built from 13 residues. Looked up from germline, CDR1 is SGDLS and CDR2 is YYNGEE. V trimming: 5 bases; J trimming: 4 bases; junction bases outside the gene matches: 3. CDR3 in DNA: TGTGCCAGCAGGACTAGCGGAGGAGAGACCCAGTACTTC. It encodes CASRTSGGETQYF.

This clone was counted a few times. The CDR3 protein is CASSVRQPVRDEQYF. Here the CDR3 DNA reads TGTGCCAGCAGCGTACGACAGCCCGTCAGAGACGAGCAGTACTTC. This sequence joins TRBV11-3 and TRBJ2-7; weak D call: TRBD1 (5 bases). The ends were cut back, 5 bases at V and 5 bases at J, with 19 bases in the middle. The CDR3 runs to 15 residues. CDR1 and CDR2 (germline): SGHNT, YENEEA.

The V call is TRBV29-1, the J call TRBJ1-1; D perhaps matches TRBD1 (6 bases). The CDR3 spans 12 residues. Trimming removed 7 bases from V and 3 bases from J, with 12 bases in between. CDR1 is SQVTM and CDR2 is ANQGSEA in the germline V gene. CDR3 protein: CSASEGDTEAFF. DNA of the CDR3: TGCAGCGCCTCCGAGGGGGACACTGAAGCTTTCTTT.

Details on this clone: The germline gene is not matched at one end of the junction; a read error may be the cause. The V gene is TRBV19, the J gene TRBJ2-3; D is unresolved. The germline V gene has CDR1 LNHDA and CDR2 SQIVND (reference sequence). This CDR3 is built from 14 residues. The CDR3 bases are TGTGCCAGTAGTTTAGAGCTCCGCACAGATACGCAGTATTTT. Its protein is CASSLELRTDTQYF.

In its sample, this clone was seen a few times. The CDR3 region has the DNA TGTGCCAGCAGAGTACAGGGCACTGAAGCTTTCTTT. Protein: CASRVQGTEAFF. The chain has TRBV6-8 and TRBJ1-1, with D perhaps matching TRBD1 (6 bases). Germline CDR1 and CDR2: MNHGY and SAAAGT. The V gene lost 6 bases and the J gene lost 4 bases, with 9 bases spanning the gap. CDR3 length: 12 amino acids.

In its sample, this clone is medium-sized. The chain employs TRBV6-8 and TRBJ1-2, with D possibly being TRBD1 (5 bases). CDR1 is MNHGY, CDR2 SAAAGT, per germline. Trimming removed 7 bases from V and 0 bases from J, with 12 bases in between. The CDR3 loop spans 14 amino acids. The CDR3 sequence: CASTEGPANYGYTF. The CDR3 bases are TGTGCCAGCACCGAGGGGCCCGCTAACTATGGCTACACCTTC.

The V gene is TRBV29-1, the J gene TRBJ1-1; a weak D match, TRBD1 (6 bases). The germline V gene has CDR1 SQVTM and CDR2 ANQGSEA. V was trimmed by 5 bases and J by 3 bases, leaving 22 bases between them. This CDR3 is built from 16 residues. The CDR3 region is CSVQPGQWVRDTEAFF. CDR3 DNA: TGCAGCGTTCAACCAGGACAGTGGGTAAGGGACACTGAAGCTTTCTTT.

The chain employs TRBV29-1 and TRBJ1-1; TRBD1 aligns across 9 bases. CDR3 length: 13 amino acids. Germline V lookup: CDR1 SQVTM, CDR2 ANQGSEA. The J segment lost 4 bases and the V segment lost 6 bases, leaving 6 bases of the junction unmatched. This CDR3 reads CSVEGQGSTEAFF. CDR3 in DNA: TGCAGCGTGGAGGGACAGGGCAGCACTGAAGCTTTCTTT. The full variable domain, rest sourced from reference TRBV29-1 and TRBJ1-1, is SAVISQKPSRDICQRGTSLTIQCQVDSQVTMMFWYRQQPGQSLTLIATANQGSEATYESGFVIDKFPISRPNLTFSTLTVSNMSPEDSSIYLCSVEGQGSTEAFFGQGTRLTVV.

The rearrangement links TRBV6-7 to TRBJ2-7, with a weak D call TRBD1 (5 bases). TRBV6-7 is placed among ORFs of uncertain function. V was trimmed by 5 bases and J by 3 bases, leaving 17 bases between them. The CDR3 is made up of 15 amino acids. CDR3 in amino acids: CASSRIRQTDYEQYF. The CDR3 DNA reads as TGTGCCAGCAGTCGGATTAGACAGACTGACTACGAGCAGTACTTC.

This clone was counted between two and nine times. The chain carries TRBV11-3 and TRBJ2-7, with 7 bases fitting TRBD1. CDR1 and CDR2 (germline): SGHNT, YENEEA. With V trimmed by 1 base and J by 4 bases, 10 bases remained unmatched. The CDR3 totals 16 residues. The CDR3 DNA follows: TGTGCCAGCAGCTTAGGGACCAGGGGGACAGCTTACGAGCAGTACTTC. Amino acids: CASSLGTRGTAYEQYF.

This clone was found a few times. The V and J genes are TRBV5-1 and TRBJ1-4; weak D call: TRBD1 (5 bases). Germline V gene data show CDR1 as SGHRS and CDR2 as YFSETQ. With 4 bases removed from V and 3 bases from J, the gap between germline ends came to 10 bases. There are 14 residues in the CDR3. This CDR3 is CASSTPGPNEKLFF. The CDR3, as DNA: TGCGCCAGCAGCACTCCGGGACCTAATGAAAAACTGTTTTTT.